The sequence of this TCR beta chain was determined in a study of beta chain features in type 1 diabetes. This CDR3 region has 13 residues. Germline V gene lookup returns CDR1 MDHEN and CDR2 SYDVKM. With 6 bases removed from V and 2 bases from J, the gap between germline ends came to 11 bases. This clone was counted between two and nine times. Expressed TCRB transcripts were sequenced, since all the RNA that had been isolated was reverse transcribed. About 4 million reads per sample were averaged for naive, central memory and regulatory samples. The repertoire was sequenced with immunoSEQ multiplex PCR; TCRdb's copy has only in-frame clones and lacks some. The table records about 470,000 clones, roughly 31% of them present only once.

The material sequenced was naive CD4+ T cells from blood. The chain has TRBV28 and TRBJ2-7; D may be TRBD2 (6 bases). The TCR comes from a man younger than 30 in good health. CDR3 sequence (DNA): TGTGCCAGCAGCCGGCCGGGGGCCTACGAGCAGTACTTC. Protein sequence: CASSRPGAYEQYF. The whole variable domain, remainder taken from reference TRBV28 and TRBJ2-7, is DVKVTQSSRYLVKRTGEKVFLECVQDMDHENMFWYRQDPGLGLRLIYFSYDVKMKEKGDIPEGYSVSREKKERFSLILESASTNQTSMYLCASSRPGAYEQYFGPGTRLTVT.